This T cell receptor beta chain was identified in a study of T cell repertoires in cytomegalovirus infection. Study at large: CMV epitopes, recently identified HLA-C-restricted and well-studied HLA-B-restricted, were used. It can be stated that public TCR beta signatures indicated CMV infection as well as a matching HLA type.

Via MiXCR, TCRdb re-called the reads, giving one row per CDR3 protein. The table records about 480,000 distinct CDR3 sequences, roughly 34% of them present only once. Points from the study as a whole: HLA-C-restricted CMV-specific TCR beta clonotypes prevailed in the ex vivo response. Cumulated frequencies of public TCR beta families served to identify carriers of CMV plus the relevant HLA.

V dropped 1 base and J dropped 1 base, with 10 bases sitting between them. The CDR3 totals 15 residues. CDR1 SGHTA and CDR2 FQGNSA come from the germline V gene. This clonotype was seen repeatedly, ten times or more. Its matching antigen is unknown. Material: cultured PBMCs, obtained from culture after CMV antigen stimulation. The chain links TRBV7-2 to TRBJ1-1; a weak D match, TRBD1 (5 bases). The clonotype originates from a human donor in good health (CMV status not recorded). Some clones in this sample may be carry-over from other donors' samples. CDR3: CASSLVKGKNTEAFF. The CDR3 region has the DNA TGTGCCAGCAGCTTAGTCAAGGGGAAGAACACTGAAGCTTTCTTT.